This T cell receptor beta chain was captured in a study of blood T cell repertoires in COVID-19. Authors' processing steps: Estimates of nucleated cell counts were drawn from the amplification of reference gene primers. This table comes from immunoSEQ multiplex PCR, and its TCRdb copy is limited to in-frame clones, with some not included. V, J and clone size were drawn from that table, and D and trimming were deduced from the DNA. The table has over 150,000 clones, about four fifths seen once. Material for sequencing was peripheral blood. The receptor was isolated from a woman of 80 years or more with active or convalescent COVID-19.

The CDR3 sequence is CASSHRARGNSPLHF. CDR3 nucleotides: TGTGCCAGCAGCCACCGGGCGAGGGGGAATTCACCCCTCCACTTT. The genes are TRBV6-2 or TRBV6-3 and TRBJ1-6; possible D gene TRBD1, 6 bases. The CDR3 is 15 amino acids. Germline V gives CDR1 MNHEY, CDR2 SVGEGT. V lost 6 bases and J lost 7, with 16 bases in between.